Listed here are 7 T cell receptor beta chains from one sample, sequenced in a study of long-term antiretroviral therapy in people with HIV. The libraries were made with immunoSEQ v3.0 at survey level. TCRdb's copy holds only in-frame clones and misses some; the assay was immunoSEQ multiplex PCR. The table records fewer than 25,000 clones, about 81% of them present only once. The specimen comprised unsorted PBMCs, sampled 1.5 years after starting antiretroviral therapy. These receptors were obtained from a man aged 25-45 years with HIV.

J is TRBJ2-7 and V is TRBV27; D is ambiguous. V was trimmed by 5 bases and J by 0 bases, leaving 11 bases between them. Germline values: CDR1 MNHEY, CDR2 SMNVEV (reference sequence). The CDR3 loop spans 14 amino acids. CDR3: CASSTQWDSYEQYF. The CDR3 coding sequence is TGTGCCAGCAGTACCCAATGGGACTCCTACGAGCAGTACTTC.

This sequence joins TRBV6-6 and TRBJ1-6; no firm D call. Germline V gives CDR1 MNHNY, CDR2 SVGAGI (reference sequence). The CDR3 spans 15 residues. V was trimmed by 2 bases and J by 1 base, leaving 6 bases between them. Here the CDR3 DNA reads TGTGCCAGCAGTTACCCCGGGTCCTATAATTCACCCCTCCACTTT. It translates to CASSYPGSYNSPLHF.

This chain joins TRBV6-5 and TRBJ2-7; D not certain. Trimming left V 2 bases short and J 7 bases short, with 15 bases between. Germline V gene data show CDR1 as MNHEY and CDR2 as SVGAGI. The CDR3 sequence is 14 residues long. The CDR3 spells CASSYGRPHGEQYF. The CDR3 region has the DNA TGTGCCAGCAGTTACGGTCGACCCCATGGTGAGCAGTACTTC.

The gene calls are TRBV28 and TRBJ1-4, with D unclear. Germline lookup yields CDR1 MDHEN and CDR2 SYDVKM. CDR3 length equals 13 residues. Between the trimmed V and J ends, which lost 3 bases and 5 bases, there was a span of 7 bases. The DNA for the CDR3 is TGTGCCAGCAGTTTGAACAGCAATGAAAAACTGTTTTTT. This gives the protein CASSLNSNEKLFF.

The chain combines TRBV5-4 with TRBJ1-4; TRBD1 matches at 8 bases. Trimming cost V 4 bases and J 3 bases; bases outside gene matches: 14. Per the germline V gene, CDR1 is SGHNT and CDR2 is YYREEE (reference sequence). The CDR3 covers 18 residues. As DNA, the CDR3 is TGTGCCAGCAGCCAAGATTTGCCAGGGGGCCAGGCTAATGAAAAACTGTTTTTT. This codes for CASSQDLPGGQANEKLFF. Supplemented by reference TRBV5-4 and TRBJ1-4, the full variable domain reads ETGVTQSPTHLIKTRGQQVTLRCSSQSGHNTVSWYQQALGQGPQFIFQYYREEENGRGNFPPRFSGLQFPNYSSELNVNALELDDSALYLCASSQDLPGGQANEKLFFGSGTQLSVL.

This chain joins TRBV4-1 and TRBJ2-3; a weak D match, TRBD2 (6 bases). CDR3 length equals 16 residues. From germline, CDR1 is MGHRA and CDR2 YSYEKL. V was clipped by 6 bases and J by 4 bases, with 20 bases between them. CDR3 DNA sequence: TGCGCCAGCAGTCAGATAGGGGCGGGGTGGGCAGATACGCAGTATTTT. Amino acids: CASSQIGAGWADTQYF.

This clone came up a few times. This chain connects TRBV19 to TRBJ1-5, with 7 bases lining up with TRBD1. The CDR3 runs to 14 residues. Trimming at V came to 8 bases and at J to 4 bases, leaving 8 bases not matched to a gene. Germline lookup yields CDR1 LNHDA and CDR2 SQIVND (reference sequence). CDR3 bases: TGTGCCAGTCGATATGAGACAGGGAATCAGCCCCAGCATTTT. Translating gives CASRYETGNQPQHF.